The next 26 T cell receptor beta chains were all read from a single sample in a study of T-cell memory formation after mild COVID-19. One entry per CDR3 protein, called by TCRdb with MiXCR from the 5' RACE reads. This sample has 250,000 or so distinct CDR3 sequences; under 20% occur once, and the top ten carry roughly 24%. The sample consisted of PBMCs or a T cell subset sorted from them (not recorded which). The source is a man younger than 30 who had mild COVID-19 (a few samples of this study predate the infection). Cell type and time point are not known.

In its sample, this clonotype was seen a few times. CDR3 in DNA: TGTGCCAGCAGCTCTCAGGACAGCTCCTACAATGAGCAGTTCTTC. Translation: CASSSQDSSYNEQFF. The chain combines TRBV7-8 with TRBJ2-1, with D possibly matching TRBD1 (6 bases). The V end was cut by 4 bases, the J end by 0 bases, with 10 bases between. Germline CDR1 SGHVS, CDR2 FQNEAQ. The CDR3 loop spans 15 amino acids.

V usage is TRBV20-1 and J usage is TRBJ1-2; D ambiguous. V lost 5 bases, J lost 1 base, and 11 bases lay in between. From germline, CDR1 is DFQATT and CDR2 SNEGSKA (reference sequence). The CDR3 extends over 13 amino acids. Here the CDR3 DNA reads TGCAGTGCTGGACGGACGTTTAACTATGGCTACACCTTC. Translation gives CSAGRTFNYGYTF.

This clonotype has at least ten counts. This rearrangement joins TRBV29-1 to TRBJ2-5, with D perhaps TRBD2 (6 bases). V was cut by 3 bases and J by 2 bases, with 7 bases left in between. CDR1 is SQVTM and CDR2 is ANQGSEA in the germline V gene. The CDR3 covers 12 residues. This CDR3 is CSVEEGQETQYF. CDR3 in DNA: TGCAGCGTTGAGGAGGGGCAAGAGACCCAGTACTTC.

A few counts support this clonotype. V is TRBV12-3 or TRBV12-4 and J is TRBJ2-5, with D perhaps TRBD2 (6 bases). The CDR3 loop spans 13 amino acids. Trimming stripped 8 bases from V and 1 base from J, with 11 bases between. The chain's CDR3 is CASAKRAQETQYF. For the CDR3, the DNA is TGTGCCAGCGCCAAGCGGGCCCAAGAGACCCAGTACTTC.

This chain's CDR3 is CASSPGPYEQFF. CDR3 DNA: TGTGCCAGCAGCCCAGGACCGTATGAGCAGTTCTTC. The rearrangement joins TRBV9 to TRBJ2-1; no definite D call. Trimming pared 4 bases from V and 8 bases from J, leaving 10 bases between. Germline loops: CDR1 SGDLS, CDR2 YYNGEE. The CDR3 is 12 amino acids.

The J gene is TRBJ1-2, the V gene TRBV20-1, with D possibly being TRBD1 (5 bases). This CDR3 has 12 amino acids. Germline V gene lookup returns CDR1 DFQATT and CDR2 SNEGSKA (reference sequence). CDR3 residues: CRIRRGIYGYTF. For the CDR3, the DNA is TGCAGGATTCGAAGGGGAATCTATGGCTACACCTTC.

The CDR3 protein is CASSSTGSGETQYF. The CDR3 nucleotides read TGTGCCAGCAGCTCGACAGGGTCGGGAGAGACCCAGTACTTC. This chain joins TRBV7-6 and TRBJ2-5, with 7 positions matching TRBD1. V lost 4 bases to trimming and J lost 4 bases; unmatched junction nucleotides: 6. This CDR3 comprises 14 residues. CDR1 and CDR2 (germline): SGHVS, FNYEAQ.

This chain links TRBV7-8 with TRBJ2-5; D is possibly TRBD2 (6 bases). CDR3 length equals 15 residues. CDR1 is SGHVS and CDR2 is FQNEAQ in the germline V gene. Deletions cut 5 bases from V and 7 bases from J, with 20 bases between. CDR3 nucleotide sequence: TGTGCCAGCAGCCCGGGGGTGCGGGGAAGGGCGACCCAGTACTTC. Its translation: CASSPGVRGRATQYF.

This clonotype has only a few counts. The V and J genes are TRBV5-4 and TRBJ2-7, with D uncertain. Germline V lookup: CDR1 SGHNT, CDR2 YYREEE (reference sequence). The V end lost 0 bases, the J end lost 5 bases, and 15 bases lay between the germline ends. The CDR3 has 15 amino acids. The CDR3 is CASSLDVTEIHEQYF. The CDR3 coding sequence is TGTGCCAGCAGCTTGGACGTCACTGAGATCCACGAGCAGTACTTC.

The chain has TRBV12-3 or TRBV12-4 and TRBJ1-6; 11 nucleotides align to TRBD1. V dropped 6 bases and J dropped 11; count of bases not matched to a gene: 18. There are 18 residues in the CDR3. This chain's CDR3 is CASSKPGQGGVRGPPLHF. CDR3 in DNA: TGTGCCAGCAGCAAACCGGGACAGGGGGGAGTCCGGGGCCCACCCCTCCACTTT.

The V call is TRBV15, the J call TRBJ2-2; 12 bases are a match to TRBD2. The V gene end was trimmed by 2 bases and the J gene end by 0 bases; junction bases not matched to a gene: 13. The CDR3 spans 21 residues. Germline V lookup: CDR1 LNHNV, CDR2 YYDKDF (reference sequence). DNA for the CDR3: TGTGCCACCAGCAGACCCAAGGGCCTAGCGGGGGGGATTGCGAACACCGGGGAGCTGTTTTTT. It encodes CATSRPKGLAGGIANTGELFF.

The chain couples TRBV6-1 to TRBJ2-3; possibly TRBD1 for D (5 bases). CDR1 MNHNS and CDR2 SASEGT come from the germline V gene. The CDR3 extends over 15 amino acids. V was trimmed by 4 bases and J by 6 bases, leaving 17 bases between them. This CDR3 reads CASSGKGQGWDTQYF. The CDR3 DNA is TGTGCCAGCAGTGGCAAAGGCCAGGGATGGGATACGCAGTATTTT.

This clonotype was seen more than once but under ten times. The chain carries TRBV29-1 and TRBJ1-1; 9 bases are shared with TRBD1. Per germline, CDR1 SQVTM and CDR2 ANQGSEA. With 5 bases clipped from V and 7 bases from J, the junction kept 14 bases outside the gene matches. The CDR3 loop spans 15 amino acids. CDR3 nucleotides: TGCAGCGTTCGGGTTTGGGACAGGGCGTCTTATGAAGCTTTCTTT. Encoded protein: CSVRVWDRASYEAFF. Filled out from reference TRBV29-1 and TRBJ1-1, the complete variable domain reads SAVISQKPSRDICQRGTSLTIQCQVDSQVTMMFWYRQQPGQSLTLIATANQGSEATYESGFVIDKFPISRPNLTFSTLTVSNMSPEDSSIYLCSVRVWDRASYEAFFGQGTRLTVV.

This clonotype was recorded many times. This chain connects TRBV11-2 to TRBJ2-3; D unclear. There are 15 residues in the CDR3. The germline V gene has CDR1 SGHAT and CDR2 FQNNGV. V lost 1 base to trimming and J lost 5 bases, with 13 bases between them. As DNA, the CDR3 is TGTGCCAGCAGCTTAGGTAGTGGAACGGGAGATACGCAGTATTTT. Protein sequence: CASSLGSGTGDTQYF.

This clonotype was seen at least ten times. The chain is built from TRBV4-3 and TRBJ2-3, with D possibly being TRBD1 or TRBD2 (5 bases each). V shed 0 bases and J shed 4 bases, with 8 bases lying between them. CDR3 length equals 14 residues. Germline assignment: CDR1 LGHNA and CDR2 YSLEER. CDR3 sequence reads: CASSQDRGADTQYF. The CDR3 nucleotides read TGCGCCAGCAGCCAAGATAGAGGGGCAGATACGCAGTATTTT.

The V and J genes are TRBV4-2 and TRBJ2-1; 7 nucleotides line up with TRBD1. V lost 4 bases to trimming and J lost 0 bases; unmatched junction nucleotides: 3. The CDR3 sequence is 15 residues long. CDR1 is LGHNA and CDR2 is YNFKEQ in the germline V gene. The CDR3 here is CASSLRDSSYNEQFF. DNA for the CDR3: TGTGCCAGCAGCCTCCGGGACAGCTCCTACAATGAGCAGTTCTTC.

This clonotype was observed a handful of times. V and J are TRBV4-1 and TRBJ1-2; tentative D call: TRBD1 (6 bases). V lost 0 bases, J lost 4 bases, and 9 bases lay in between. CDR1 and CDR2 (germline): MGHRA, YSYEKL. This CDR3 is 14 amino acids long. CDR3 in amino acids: CASSQEQGTYGYTF. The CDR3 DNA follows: TGCGCCAGCAGCCAAGAACAGGGCACCTATGGCTACACCTTC.

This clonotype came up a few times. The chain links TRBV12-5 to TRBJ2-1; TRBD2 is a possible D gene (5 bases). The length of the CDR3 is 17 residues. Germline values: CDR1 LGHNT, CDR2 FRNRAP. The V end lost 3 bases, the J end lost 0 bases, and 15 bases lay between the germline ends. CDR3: CASGFLVRDSSYNEQFF. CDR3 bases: TGTGCTAGTGGTTTCCTCGTTCGGGATAGCTCCTACAATGAGCAGTTCTTC.

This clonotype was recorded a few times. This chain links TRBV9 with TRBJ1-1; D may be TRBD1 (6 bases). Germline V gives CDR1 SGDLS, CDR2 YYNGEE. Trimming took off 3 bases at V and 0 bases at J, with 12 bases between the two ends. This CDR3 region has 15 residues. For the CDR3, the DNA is TGTGCCAGCAGCGCCCGAGACAGGCTGAACACTGAAGCTTTCTTT. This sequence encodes CASSARDRLNTEAFF.

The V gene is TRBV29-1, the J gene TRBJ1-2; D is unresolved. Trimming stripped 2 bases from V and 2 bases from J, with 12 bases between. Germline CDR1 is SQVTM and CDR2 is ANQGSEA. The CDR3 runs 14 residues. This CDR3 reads CSVEKGPENYGYTF. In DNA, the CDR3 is TGCAGCGTTGAAAAGGGCCCCGAAAACTATGGCTACACCTTC.

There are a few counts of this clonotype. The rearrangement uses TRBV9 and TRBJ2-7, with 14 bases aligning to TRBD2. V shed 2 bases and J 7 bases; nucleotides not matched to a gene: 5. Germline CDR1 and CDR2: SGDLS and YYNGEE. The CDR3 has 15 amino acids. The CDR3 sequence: CASSVGLAGEREQYF. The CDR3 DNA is TGTGCCAGCAGCGTGGGACTAGCGGGGGAAAGAGAGCAGTACTTC.

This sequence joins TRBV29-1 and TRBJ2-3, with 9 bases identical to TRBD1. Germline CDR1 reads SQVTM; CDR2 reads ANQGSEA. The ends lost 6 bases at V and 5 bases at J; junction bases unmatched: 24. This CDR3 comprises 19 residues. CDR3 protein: CSVDGQGFGLARLLDTQYF. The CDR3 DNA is TGCAGCGTGGACGGACAGGGGTTTGGGTTAGCCCGGTTATTAGATACGCAGTATTTT.

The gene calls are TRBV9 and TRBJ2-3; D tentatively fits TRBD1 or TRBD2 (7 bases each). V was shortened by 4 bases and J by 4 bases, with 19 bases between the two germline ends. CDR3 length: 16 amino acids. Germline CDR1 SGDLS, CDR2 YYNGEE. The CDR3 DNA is TGTGCCAGCAGCCCATGGGGGGGAGGGGGCGCAGATACGCAGTATTTT. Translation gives CASSPWGGGGADTQYF.

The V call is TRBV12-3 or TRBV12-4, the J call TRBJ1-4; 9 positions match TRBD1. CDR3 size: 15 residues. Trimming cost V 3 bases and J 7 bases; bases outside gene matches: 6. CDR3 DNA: TGTGCCAGCAGTTTGTACAGGGGGCGCGGTGAAAAACTGTTTTTT. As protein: CASSLYRGRGEKLFF.

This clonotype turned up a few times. The CDR3 DNA sequence: TGCGCCAGCAGCCAAGAATTCAGTCGGCAGGGACCCACCGGGGAGCTGTTTTTT. This gives the protein CASSQEFSRQGPTGELFF. This sequence joins TRBV4-3 and TRBJ2-2; either TRBD1 or TRBD2 may fit D (5 bases each). CDR3 length equals 18 residues. The germline V gene encodes CDR1 LGHNA and CDR2 YSLEER. Trimming shortened V by 0 bases and J by 4 bases, and 18 bases separated the two germline ends.

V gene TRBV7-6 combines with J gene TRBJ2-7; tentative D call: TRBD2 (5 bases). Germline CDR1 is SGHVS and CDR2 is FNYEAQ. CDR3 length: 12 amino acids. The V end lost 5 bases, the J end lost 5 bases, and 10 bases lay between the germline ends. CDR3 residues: CASSLKRDEQYF. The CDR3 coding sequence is TGTGCCAGCAGCCTTAAGAGGGACGAGCAGTACTTC.